Sequencing of this T cell receptor beta chain was carried out in a study of blood T cell repertoires in COVID-19. Assay: immunoSEQ multiplex PCR; the TCRdb copy retains only in-frame clones and omits some. Of 210,000 or so clones listed, approximately 82% are singletons. CDR3 length: 17 amino acids. Trimming removed 1 base from V and 5 bases from J; junction bases left unmatched: 10. Looked up from germline, CDR1 is SGHTA and CDR2 is FQGNSA. The sequence was obtained from a woman in her forties with acute or convalescent COVID-19. Sample: peripheral blood. This chain joins TRBV7-2 and TRBJ1-4; 7 nucleotides agree with TRBD1. CDR3 sequence: CASSLGGSRDRNEKLFF. In nucleotides, the CDR3 is TGTGCCAGCAGCTTAGGTGGGAGCCGGGACAGAAATGAAAAACTGTTTTTT.